The next 24 T cell receptor beta chains were all read from a single sample in a study of Ad26.COV2.S vaccination and SARS-CoV-2 variants. Data came from immunoSEQ multiplex PCR; TCRdb stores just in-frame clones and leaves some out. The repertoire consists of around 400,000 clones, with about four fifths occurring once and the leading ten covering around 7.3%. Treatment given: approximately 18 received Ad26.COV2.S at low or high dose, single or two shots; several received placebo; per-sample allocation not given. Samples were taken on day 63 after the first vaccine or placebo injection. Here the sequenced sample was peripheral blood, taken in a trial of Ad26.COV2.S vaccine versus placebo. The source of these receptors is a person between 18 and 60 years old who received the Ad26.COV2.S COVID-19 vaccine or a placebo.

V and J are TRBV5-1 and TRBJ1-5; 9 bases map to TRBD1. The CDR3 totals 13 residues. The V gene end was trimmed by 7 bases and the J gene end by 11 bases; junction bases not matched to a gene: 10. Germline CDR1 SGHRS, CDR2 YFSETQ. The CDR3 sequence is CASRLDRGSAQHF. The CDR3 DNA is TGCGCCAGCCGACTGGACAGGGGCTCGGCCCAGCATTTT.

The chain combines TRBV10-3 with TRBJ1-2; D gene unclear. Germline values: CDR1 ENHRY, CDR2 SYGVKD. V was shortened by 0 bases and J by 5 bases, with 7 bases between the two germline ends. CDR3 length: 13 amino acids. CDR3 in amino acids: CAISESMDYGYTF. As DNA, the CDR3 is TGTGCCATCAGTGAGTCGATGGATTATGGCTACACCTTC.

The CDR3: CASSPGGTGANVLTF. Here the CDR3 DNA reads TGTGCCAGCAGCCCAGGGGGTACTGGGGCCAACGTCCTGACTTTC. The rearrangement uses TRBV11-3 and TRBJ2-6, with 7 bases identical to TRBD1. CDR3 length: 15 residues. Germline V CDR1 and CDR2: SGHNT, YENEEA. With V trimmed by 5 bases and J by 2 bases, 3 bases remained unmatched.

The chain employs TRBV5-1 and TRBJ2-3; a weak D match, TRBD1 (6 bases). CDR3 size: 13 residues. Trimming took off 5 bases at V and 3 bases at J, with 10 bases between the two ends. Germline V gene lookup returns CDR1 SGHRS and CDR2 YFSETQ. The CDR3 loop reads CASRAGATDTQYF. The CDR3 bases are TGCGCCAGCAGGGCAGGGGCTACAGATACGCAGTATTTT.

This clone was observed a handful of times. The chain uses TRBV24-1 and TRBJ1-1; D unclear. The V gene's germline CDR1 is KGHDR and CDR2 SFDVKD. V dropped 0 bases and J dropped 7 bases, with 8 bases sitting between them. The CDR3 has 13 amino acids. The CDR3 here is CATSDLQVGEAFF. CDR3 sequence (DNA): TGTGCCACCAGTGATTTGCAAGTGGGTGAAGCTTTCTTT.

The chain uses TRBV6-5 and TRBJ1-3; D is undetermined. The length of the CDR3 is 13 residues. CDR1 and CDR2 from the germline V gene are MNHEY and SVGAGI. V was trimmed by 8 bases and J by 8 bases, leaving 16 bases between them. The CDR3 is CASVQPGGDTIYF. The CDR3 DNA follows: TGTGCCAGCGTGCAGCCGGGTGGGGACACCATATATTTT.

This clone was observed a single time. The chain carries TRBV13 and TRBJ2-1; a possible D gene is TRBD1 (5 bases). Germline CDR1 and CDR2: PRHDT and FYEKMQ (reference sequence). The CDR3 spans 17 residues. The V end lost 5 bases, the J end lost 0 bases, and 17 bases lay between the germline ends. CDR3 region: CASSRGAAGLSYNEQFF. In nucleotides, the CDR3 is TGTGCCAGCAGCCGTGGGGCGGCTGGCCTCTCCTACAATGAGCAGTTCTTC.

This chain uses TRBV3-1 (or the pseudogene TRBV3-2) with TRBJ1-4; no definite D call. Germline V gene lookup returns CDR1 LGHDT and CDR2 YNNKEL (reference sequence). CDR3 size: 12 residues. Between the trimmed V and J ends, which lost 4 bases and 6 bases, there was a span of 6 bases. The CDR3 sequence: CASSLLYEKLFF. The CDR3 nucleotides read TGTGCCAGCAGCCTGTTGTATGAAAAACTGTTTTTT.

This clone was observed a handful of times. The V gene is TRBV7-2, the J gene TRBJ1-6; no reliable D call. Germline assignment: CDR1 SGHTA and CDR2 FQGNSA. V shed 3 bases and J shed 11 bases, with 11 bases lying between them. The CDR3 totals 13 residues. The CDR3 spells CASSFLVGTPLHF. In DNA, the CDR3 is TGTGCCAGCAGCTTCCTTGTGGGGACACCCCTCCACTTT. Based on the CDR3 plus reference TRBV7-2 and TRBJ1-6, the full variable domain is GAGVSQSPSNKVTEKGKDVELRCDPISGHTALYWYRQSLGQGLEFLIYFQGNSAPDKSGLPSDRFSAERTGGSVSTLTIQRTQQEDSAVYLCASSFLVGTPLHFGNGTRLTVT.

The V and J genes are TRBV21-1 and TRBJ1-2. TRBV21-1 is a pseudogene segment. This CDR3 region has 15 residues. For the CDR3, the DNA is TGTGCCAGCAGCAAAATTGGGGGGCCACTCTATGGCTACACCTTC. It yields the protein CASSKIGGPLYGYTF.

V and J are TRBV5-1 and TRBJ1-1; no clear D. The CDR3 runs 13 residues. Per the germline V gene, CDR1 is SGHRS and CDR2 is YFSETQ. Deletions cut 2 bases from V and 1 base from J, with 6 bases between. CDR3 sequence: CASSFDGNTEAFF. As DNA, the CDR3 is TGCGCCAGCAGCTTTGACGGGAACACTGAAGCTTTCTTT.

The chain has TRBV28 and TRBJ1-2; perhaps TRBD1 as D (5 bases). Germline V CDR1 and CDR2: MDHEN, SYDVKM. Trimming took off 6 bases at V and 8 bases at J, with 19 bases between the two ends. The CDR3 covers 14 residues. CDR3 nucleotides: TGTGCCAGCAGCCTCAGGGACCGCGCAAGGGGCTACACCTTC. Translating it yields CASSLRDRARGYTF.

The CDR3 is CASSSYRGSGANVLTF. In DNA form, the CDR3 reads TGTGCCAGCAGCTCATATAGGGGCTCTGGGGCCAACGTCCTGACTTTC. The chain has TRBV11-2 and TRBJ2-6, with D perhaps TRBD1 (5 bases). CDR3 length: 16 residues. Trimming pared 4 bases from V and 0 bases from J, leaving 10 bases between. The germline V gene has CDR1 SGHAT and CDR2 FQNNGV.

V usage is TRBV21-1 and J usage is TRBJ2-5; the D call of TRBD2 is as the table states it, not checked on the DNA. TRBV21-1 is tagged as a pseudogene. The CDR3 is 15 residues long. The CDR3 DNA is TGTGCCAGCAGCACCTCTACTAGCGCCCAAGAGACCCAGTACTTC. It encodes CASSTSTSAQETQYF.

This chain links TRBV18 with TRBJ2-1; no clear D gene. The germline V and J ends were trimmed by 6 bases and 4 bases, with 4 bases remaining between them. The CDR3 sequence is 11 residues long. Germline CDR1 and CDR2: KGHSH and LQKENI. In DNA form, the CDR3 reads TGTGCCAGCTCCTCTTACAATGAGCAGTTCTTC. This gives the protein CASSSYNEQFF.

This chain joins TRBV6-1 and TRBJ2-4, with a possible D match to TRBD2 (6 bases). Deletions cut 10 bases from V and 7 bases from J, with 17 bases between. The CDR3 has 13 amino acids. In germline, CDR1 is MNHNS, CDR2 SASEGT. This CDR3 is CATRDSRANIQYF. The CDR3 coding sequence is TGTGCCACCAGGGACTCCCGGGCGAACATTCAGTACTTC.

The CDR3 loop is CASSHQVLDRGPYEQYF. In DNA form, the CDR3 reads TGCGCCAGCAGCCATCAGGTACTGGACAGGGGCCCCTACGAGCAGTACTTC. This sequence joins TRBV4-1 and TRBJ2-7; 9 bases match TRBD1. V gave up 3 bases and J gave up 2 bases; unmatched junction bases: 11. Germline V gene lookup returns CDR1 MGHRA and CDR2 YSYEKL. This CDR3 has 17 amino acids.

In regard to this clone: The sample holds other DNA sequences that translate to the same CDR3. The V gene is TRBV19, the J gene TRBJ2-1, with 7 bases identical to TRBD1. V was pared by 2 bases and J by 7 bases, with 2 bases of the junction left unmatched. The CDR3 is 13 residues long. Germline CDR1 is LNHDA and CDR2 is SQIVND (reference sequence). The CDR3 bases are TGTGCCAGTAGTATATCAGGGGGAAATGAGCAGTTCTTC. Its protein is CASSISGGNEQFF.

This chain links TRBV4-2 with TRBJ1-1; D unclear. Germline assignment: CDR1 LGHNA and CDR2 YNFKEQ. V gave up 1 base and J gave up 5 bases, with 5 bases separating them. This CDR3 spans 12 amino acids. This CDR3 reads CASSQGPTEAFF. As DNA, the CDR3 is TGTGCCAGCAGCCAAGGCCCTACTGAAGCTTTCTTT.

Written as DNA, the CDR3 is TGTGCCAGCAGTTTATCAGGGTCGATTGATTCACCCCTCCACTTT. Amino acid sequence: CASSLSGSIDSPLHF. This chain connects TRBV27 to TRBJ1-6; D uncertain. V was pared by 0 bases and J by 8 bases, with 11 bases between. Germline values: CDR1 MNHEY, CDR2 SMNVEV (reference sequence). The CDR3 loop spans 15 amino acids.

The CDR3 nucleotides are TGTGCCAGCAGCGAAACGGCGAACACCGGGGAGCTGTTTTTT. The encoded protein is CASSETANTGELFF. This sequence joins TRBV5-4 and TRBJ2-2; D unresolved. V lost 4 bases to trimming and J lost 0 bases, with 7 bases between them. CDR1 is SGHNT, CDR2 YYREEE, per germline (reference sequence). CDR3 size: 14 residues.

The chain links TRBV20-1 to TRBJ1-4; D is undetermined. Germline V gives CDR1 DFQATT, CDR2 SNEGSKA (reference sequence). V was trimmed by 3 bases and J by 4 bases, leaving 12 bases between them. This CDR3 has 14 amino acids. CDR3 nucleotides: TGCAGTGCTAGTGATTCAGCCTATAATGAAAAACTGTTTTTT. Translated, it gives CSASDSAYNEKLFF.

The chain recombines TRBV6-5 with TRBJ1-3; D unclear. Trimming cost V 0 bases and J 4 bases, with 4 bases left between them. This CDR3 is built from 13 residues. CDR1 and CDR2 from the germline V gene are MNHEY and SVGAGI. Here the CDR3 reads CASSYSRGNTIYF. The CDR3 DNA reads TGTGCCAGCAGTTACTCGCGAGGAAACACCATATATTTT.

The CDR3 here is CASMPPERYTEAFF. CDR3 sequence (DNA): TGTGCCAGTATGCCCCCTGAAAGGTACACTGAAGCTTTCTTT. The chain is built from TRBV19 and TRBJ1-1; D gene unclear. The germline V gene has CDR1 LNHDA and CDR2 SQIVND (reference sequence). The V end was cut by 7 bases, the J end by 3 bases, with 15 bases between. The CDR3 is 14 residues long. Together with reference TRBV19 and TRBJ1-1, the CDR3 gives the full variable domain: DGGITQSPKYLFRKEGQNVTLSCEQNLNHDAMYWYRQDPGQGLRLIYYSQIVNDFQKGDIAEGYSVSREKKESFPLTVTSAQKNPTAFYLCASMPPERYTEAFFGQGTRLTVV.